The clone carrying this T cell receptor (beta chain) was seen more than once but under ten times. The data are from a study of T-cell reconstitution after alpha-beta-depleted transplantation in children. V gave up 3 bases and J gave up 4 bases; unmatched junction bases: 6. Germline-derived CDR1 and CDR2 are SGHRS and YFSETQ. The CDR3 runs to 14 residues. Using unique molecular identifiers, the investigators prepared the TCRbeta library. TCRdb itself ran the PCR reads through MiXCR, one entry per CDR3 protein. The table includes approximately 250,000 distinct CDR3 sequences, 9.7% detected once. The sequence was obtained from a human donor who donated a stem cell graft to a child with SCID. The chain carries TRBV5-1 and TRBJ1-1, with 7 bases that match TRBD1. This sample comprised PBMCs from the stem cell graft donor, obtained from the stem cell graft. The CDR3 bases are TGCGCCAGCAGCTGGGACAGCGGTGGCACTGAAGCTTTCTTT. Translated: CASSWDSGGTEAFF.